What follows describes a single T cell receptor (beta chain). Seattle patient enrollment occurred during active infection, with longitudinal follow-up thereafter. The data were taken from a study of blood T cell repertoires in COVID-19. Whole-study context: There were acute and convalescent COVID-19 samples, and they came from the United States, Italy and Spain.

The authors' processing: Amplification of reference gene primers provided the estimated nucleated cell counts. Sequencing was performed with immunoSEQ multiplex PCR; in TCRdb, only in-frame clones are kept and a portion is missing. V and J calls and clone size follow that table, whereas D and trimming were derived from the DNA. Here the sample spans around 220,000 clones, under 85% being singletons. The CDR3 is made up of 13 amino acids. Germline CDR1 and CDR2: SQVTM and ANQGSEA. The V and J ends lost 4 bases and 5 bases respectively, with 14 bases between them. The specimen was peripheral blood. The rearrangement joins TRBV29-1 to TRBJ2-5; a possible D gene is TRBD2 (6 bases). The TCR comes from a woman older than 75 with COVID-19, enrolled during active disease. CDR3 amino acids: CSVGRGERETQYF. In DNA, the CDR3 is TGCAGCGTTGGGAGGGGCGAGCGGGAGACCCAGTACTTC.